This T cell receptor beta chain was sequenced for a study of T cell responses to AZD1222 COVID-19 vaccine. Points from the study as a whole: Repertoire sampling was restricted to post-peak T cell response timepoints.

Germline lookup yields CDR1 SGHTA and CDR2 FQGNSA. The CDR3 has 15 amino acids. The J segment lost 1 base and the V segment lost 0 bases, leaving 2 bases of the junction unmatched. Assay used: immunoSEQ multiplex PCR; TCRdb lists only in-frame clones, some missing. The table lists around 88,000 clones, 85% to 90% of them singletons. Comment on this clone: As yet, its antigen is unknown.

Sequencing used peripheral blood, obtained on day 0 of MenACWY control vaccination. The chain uses TRBV7-2 and TRBJ2-5; TRBD1 aligns across 7 bases. The clonotype comes from an adult in good health. DNA for the CDR3: TGTGCCAGCAGCTTAGCACGGACAGGCCAAGAGACCCAGTACTTC. This gives the protein CASSLARTGQETQYF.